These 24 T cell receptor beta chains were sequenced from one sample in a study of blood T cell repertoires in COVID-19. TCRdb's table, derived via immunoSEQ multiplex PCR, lists solely in-frame clones and lacks some. Of a few hundred thousand clones listed, 80% to 90% were seen once; the top ten hold about 10%. The sequencing input was peripheral blood. The receptors come from an elderly woman with acute or convalescent COVID-19.

The chain carries TRBV9 and TRBJ1-1; TRBD1 matches at 11 bases. Trimming removed 2 bases from V and 1 base from J; junction bases left unmatched: 7. This CDR3 spans 17 amino acids. Germline V gives CDR1 SGDLS, CDR2 YYNGEE. The CDR3 DNA reads TGTGCCAGCAGCGTGGCCGGACAGGGGGCCGAGAACACTGAAGCTTTCTTT. Amino acids: CASSVAGQGAENTEAFF.

The genes are TRBV6-5 and TRBJ1-4; no reliable D call. V was shortened by 5 bases and J by 6 bases, with 13 bases between the two germline ends. The CDR3 has 14 amino acids. Germline values: CDR1 MNHEY, CDR2 SVGAGI. This chain's CDR3 is CASSRARVDEKLFF. CDR3 DNA: TGTGCCAGCAGTCGAGCCCGGGTGGATGAAAAACTGTTTTTT.

The chain joins TRBV7-2 to TRBJ1-2; a weak D match, TRBD1 (6 bases). This CDR3 contains 15 residues. Germline V lookup: CDR1 SGHTA, CDR2 FQGNSA. V was shortened by 0 bases and J by 4 bases, with 12 bases between the two germline ends. The CDR3 reads CASSLAQGEGYGYTF. Here the CDR3 DNA reads TGTGCCAGCAGCTTAGCACAGGGAGAGGGCTATGGCTACACCTTC. Full variable domain (missing parts from reference TRBV7-2 and TRBJ1-2): GAGVSQSPSNKVTEKGKDVELRCDPISGHTALYWYRQSLGQGLEFLIYFQGNSAPDKSGLPSDRFSAERTGGSVSTLTIQRTQQEDSAVYLCASSLAQGEGYGYTFGSGTRLTVV.

The J gene is TRBJ2-1, the V gene TRBV19; possibly TRBD1 for D (5 bases). This CDR3 contains 14 residues. Per germline, CDR1 LNHDA and CDR2 SQIVND (reference sequence). V was clipped by 1 base and J by 6 bases, with 10 bases between them. This CDR3 reads CASSIGRVGNEQFF. The CDR3 coding sequence is TGTGCCAGTAGTATAGGCAGGGTGGGCAATGAGCAGTTCTTC.

The gene calls are TRBV6-5 and TRBJ2-7, with 10 bases identical to TRBD1. Germline CDR1 MNHEY, CDR2 SVGAGI. The CDR3 length is 16 residues. Trimming cost V 2 bases and J 2 bases; bases outside gene matches: 6. The CDR3 DNA sequence: TGTGCCAGCAGTTACGAGGGGACAGGGGCGCCCTACGAGCAGTACTTC. It codes for CASSYEGTGAPYEQYF.

This clone occurred a few times. This chain links TRBV11-3 with TRBJ2-2, with D hard to call. V lost 2 bases and J lost 5, with 9 bases in between. CDR3 size: 14 residues. CDR1 and CDR2 from the germline V gene are SGHNT and YENEEA. This CDR3 reads CASSLSQATGELFF. The CDR3 coding sequence is TGTGCCAGCAGCTTATCGCAGGCTACCGGGGAGCTGTTTTTT.

This rearrangement joins TRBV2 to TRBJ2-1, with 10 bases lining up with TRBD2. The trim removed 5 bases at V and 6 bases at J, leaving 7 bases unmatched. The germline gives CDR1 SNHLY, CDR2 FYNNEI. CDR3 length: 15 amino acids. Here the CDR3 DNA reads TGTGCCAGCAGTCTAGGGCTAGCGGGAGTCAATGAGCAGTTCTTC. Amino acid sequence: CASSLGLAGVNEQFF.

This clone was found a few times. The rearrangement joins TRBV28 to TRBJ1-5; TRBD1 agrees at 7 bases. Germline assignment: CDR1 MDHEN and CDR2 SYDVKM. The ends lost 7 bases at V and 1 base at J; junction bases unmatched: 4. The CDR3 loop spans 14 amino acids. The CDR3 here is CASIKQGSNQPQHF. As DNA, the CDR3 is TGTGCCAGCATCAAACAGGGGAGCAATCAGCCCCAGCATTTT.

The V gene is TRBV19, the J gene TRBJ2-4, with D possibly TRBD1 on 7 matching bases. V was shortened by 0 bases and J by 8 bases, with 17 bases between the two germline ends. The CDR3 is 16 amino acids. Germline V gene data show CDR1 as LNHDA and CDR2 as SQIVND (reference sequence). The DNA for the CDR3 is TGTGCCAGTAGTATAGATCAGTGGGCCAGGGGGGACATTCAGTACTTC. It yields the protein CASSIDQWARGDIQYF.

The CDR3 region has the DNA TGTGCCAGTGAGGGTGCCTGGGTTAACTATGGCTACACCTTC. It translates to CASEGAWVNYGYTF. J is TRBJ1-2 and V is TRBV19; D is unclear. Trimming left V 8 bases short and J 1 base short, with 14 bases between. The CDR3 consists of 14 residues. CDR1 and CDR2 (germline): LNHDA, SQIVND (reference sequence).

Here the CDR3 DNA reads TGCGCCAGCAGCTCCGATTGGACAGGGGGCCACGAGCAGTACTTC. Translated, it gives CASSSDWTGGHEQYF. This rearrangement joins TRBV5-1 to TRBJ2-7; 11 bases fit TRBD1. The CDR3 sequence is 15 residues long. The V segment lost 3 bases and the J segment 5 bases; nucleotides outside the gene matches: 7. Germline CDR1 SGHRS, CDR2 YFSETQ.

This chain joins TRBV24-1 and TRBJ2-3; D unresolved. Trimming pared 1 base from V and 6 bases from J, leaving 25 bases between. This CDR3 comprises 19 residues. Germline V gene lookup returns CDR1 KGHDR and CDR2 SFDVKD. CDR3 sequence reads: CATSDFGQDRAAVQDTQYF. The CDR3, as DNA: TGTGCCACCAGTGATTTTGGCCAGGATAGAGCAGCCGTGCAGGATACGCAGTATTTT.

The chain carries TRBV4-1 and TRBJ2-1; 10 bases fit TRBD2. CDR1 and CDR2 (germline): MGHRA, YSYEKL. The CDR3 consists of 15 residues. Trimming took 3 bases from V and 9 from J; bases not matched to a gene: 8. The CDR3: CASSQTLAGEIEQFF. The CDR3 DNA sequence: TGCGCCAGCAGCCAGACCCTAGCGGGGGAGATTGAGCAGTTCTTC.

V is TRBV6-2 or TRBV6-3 and J is TRBJ1-1, with D tentatively TRBD1 (5 bases). This CDR3 has 12 amino acids. CDR1 is MNHEY and CDR2 is SVGEGT in the germline V gene. V was shortened by 5 bases and J by 6 bases, with 10 bases between the two germline ends. The CDR3 loop is CASSRGDAEAFF. The CDR3 coding sequence is TGTGCCAGCAGTAGGGGCGACGCTGAAGCTTTCTTT.

Note on this clone: Other DNA sequences in the sample encode the same CDR3. V gene TRBV19 combines with J gene TRBJ1-2; the D gene is possibly TRBD1 (5 bases). The V gene's germline CDR1 is LNHDA and CDR2 SQIVND (reference sequence). V gave up 1 base and J gave up 4 bases, with 10 bases separating them. This CDR3 is built from 14 residues. CDR3 region: CASSIAGLGYGYTF. CDR3 bases: TGTGCCAGTAGTATAGCAGGGCTGGGCTATGGCTACACCTTC.

The J gene is TRBJ1-1, the V gene TRBV30, with TRBD1 matching over 10 bases. This CDR3 has 16 amino acids. Per germline, CDR1 GTSNPN and CDR2 SVGIG (reference sequence). V shed 3 bases and J 1 base; nucleotides not matched to a gene: 8. CDR3 region: CAWSVGTGARNTEAFF. CDR3 sequence (DNA): TGTGCCTGGAGCGTCGGGACAGGGGCTAGGAACACTGAAGCTTTCTTT.

The CDR3 protein is CASSGQPAREKLFF. CDR3 nucleotides: TGTGCCAGCAGTGGACAGCCGGCTCGTGAAAAACTGTTTTTT. The chain has TRBV6-2 or TRBV6-3 and TRBJ1-4; D is possibly TRBD1 (6 bases). CDR1 and CDR2 from the germline V gene are MNHEY and SVGEGT. Between the trimmed V and J ends, which lost 5 bases and 7 bases, there was a span of 14 bases. CDR3 length: 14 residues.

This clone was detected a few times. The chain combines TRBV27 with TRBJ2-2; no clear D gene. V gave up 8 bases and J gave up 3 bases, with 10 bases separating them. Germline V gives CDR1 MNHEY, CDR2 SMNVEV (reference sequence). The CDR3 runs 13 residues. The CDR3 DNA reads as TGTGCCAGCCAATTGCGATACACCGGGGAGCTGTTTTTT. Translated: CASQLRYTGELFF.

This chain joins TRBV7-8 and TRBJ1-2, with a weak D call TRBD1 (5 bases). This CDR3 comprises 15 residues. Trimming took 7 bases from V and 3 from J, leaving 18 bases between them. Germline V CDR1 and CDR2: SGHVS, FQNEAQ. The chain's CDR3 is CASKPQTGLDYGYTF. DNA for the CDR3: TGTGCCAGCAAGCCCCAAACAGGTTTAGACTATGGCTACACCTTC.

The chain couples TRBV9 to TRBJ2-3; 7 bases line up with TRBD2. This CDR3 comprises 16 residues. With 0 bases clipped from V and 3 bases from J, the junction kept 7 bases outside the gene matches. Germline V gives CDR1 SGDLS, CDR2 YYNGEE. DNA of the CDR3: TGTGCCAGCAGCGTAGGGGCTAGCGGAGCTACAGATACGCAGTATTTT. Amino acid sequence: CASSVGASGATDTQYF.

The V gene is TRBV6-2 or TRBV6-3, the J gene TRBJ2-1, with 8 bases matching TRBD1. The CDR3 extends over 18 amino acids. The V and J ends lost 2 bases and 5 bases, in that order; junction bases with no gene match: 14. Per germline, CDR1 MNHEY and CDR2 SVGEGT. The DNA of the CDR3 is TGTGCCAGCAGTTACAAGGCAGGGGGCCTCCCGTCCAACAATGAGCAGTTCTTC. It specifies CASSYKAGGLPSNNEQFF.

The chain is built from TRBV18 and TRBJ1-3, with no clear D. Germline CDR1 reads KGHSH; CDR2 reads LQKENI. This CDR3 spans 13 amino acids. The V end was cut by 4 bases, the J end by 5 bases, with 9 bases between. In nucleotides, the CDR3 is TGTGCCAGCTCACTCAGGAACAGAAACACCATATATTTT. Translating gives CASSLRNRNTIYF.

The V and J genes are TRBV2 and TRBJ1-4; the D is unclear. This CDR3 has 14 amino acids. V was cut by 2 bases and J by 8 bases, with 12 bases left in between. Germline CDR1 and CDR2: SNHLY and FYNNEI. The CDR3 here is CASSESGIREKLFF. In DNA form, the CDR3 reads TGTGCCAGCAGTGAATCGGGGATAAGAGAAAAACTGTTTTTT.

The gene calls are TRBV7-9 and TRBJ1-1; D unresolved. CDR3 length equals 14 residues. Germline loops: CDR1 SEHNR, CDR2 FQNEAQ (reference sequence). Trimming cost V 8 bases and J 4 bases, with 17 bases left between them. The CDR3 reads CASADPPGSTEAFF. DNA of the CDR3: TGTGCCAGCGCCGACCCCCCGGGGTCCACTGAAGCTTTCTTT.